This T cell receptor (beta chain) appears in the sequencing data of a study of blood T cell repertoires in COVID-19. Study-wide background: Sites in the United States, Italy and Spain provided acute and convalescent COVID-19 samples. Nucleic acid was either cDNA or gDNA, and it came from T cells, B-cell-depleted T cells, or PBMCs.

This CDR3 is 13 amino acids long. Trimming left V 6 bases short and J 4 bases short, with 11 bases between. The germline V gene encodes CDR1 LNHDA and CDR2 SQIVND (reference sequence). As processed by the authors: Cell counts per sample came from amplifying reference gene primers. Repertoires were generated with immunoSEQ multiplex PCR, while TCRdb's copy carries only in-frame clones and drops some. V and J calls and clone size come straight from that table; D and trimming were deduced from the DNA. The table includes some 150,000 clones, approximately 90% detected once. This clone turned up a few times.

The chain recombines TRBV19 with TRBJ2-3; D uncertain. The TCR sequence derives from a woman between 50 and 59 years old with active or convalescent COVID-19. Sequencing used peripheral blood. The CDR3 loop is CASRSYSPDTQYF. CDR3 sequence (DNA): TGTGCCAGTAGATCGTATAGTCCAGATACGCAGTATTTT.